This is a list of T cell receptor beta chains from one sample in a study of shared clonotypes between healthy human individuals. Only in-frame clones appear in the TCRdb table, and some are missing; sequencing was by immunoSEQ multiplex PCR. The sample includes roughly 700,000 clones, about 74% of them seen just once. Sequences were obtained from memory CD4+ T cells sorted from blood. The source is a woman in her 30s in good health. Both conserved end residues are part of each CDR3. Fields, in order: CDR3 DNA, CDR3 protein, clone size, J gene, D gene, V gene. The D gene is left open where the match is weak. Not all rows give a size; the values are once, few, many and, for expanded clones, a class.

CDR3 DNA: TGTGCCAGCAGATCTCGACAGGGCTCCTACGAGCAGTACTTC
CDR3 protein: CASRSRQGSYEQYF
clone size: once
J gene: TRBJ2-7
D gene: TRBD1
V gene: TRBV28

CDR3 DNA: TGTGCCAGCAGCTTTGAAGGCGAGCAGTTCTTC
CDR3 protein: CASSFEGEQFF
clone size: once
J gene: TRBJ2-1
D gene: NA
V gene: TRBV5-8

CDR3 DNA: TGTGCCAGCAGTGGGGGGCGGCAGCCCCAAGAGACCCAGTACTTC
CDR3 protein: CASSGGRQPQETQYF
clone size: NA
J gene: TRBJ2-5
D gene: NA
V gene: TRBV5-4

CDR3 DNA: TGTGCCAGCACGGACCCTTTGGGGGGCTACACCTTC
CDR3 protein: CASTDPLGGYTF
clone size: NA
J gene: TRBJ1-2
D gene: NA
V gene: TRBV6-1

CDR3 DNA: TGCGCCAGCAGTGGTCGGACTAGCGGGGTCGTGGGCTCCTACAATGAGCAGTTCTTC
CDR3 protein: CASSGRTSGVVGSYNEQFF
clone size: NA
J gene: TRBJ2-1
D gene: TRBD2
V gene: TRBV10-1

CDR3 DNA: TGTGCCAGCCTCCGGAGGGGGTTCGATGAGCAGTTCTTC
CDR3 protein: CASLRRGFDEQFF
clone size: NA
J gene: TRBJ2-1
D gene: NA
V gene: TRBV7-8

CDR3 DNA: TGTGCCAGTAGACCCGGCGTCGGTGCCTATGGCTACACCTTC
CDR3 protein: CASRPGVGAYGYTF
clone size: few
J gene: TRBJ1-2
D gene: NA
V gene: TRBV19

CDR3 DNA: TGTGCCAGCAGCTTAGAAGGCCCCGGGGTGAGCGGGAGCGTAGCCGAGCAGTACTTC
CDR3 protein: CASSLEGPGVSGSVAEQYF
clone size: NA
J gene: TRBJ2-7
D gene: TRBD2
V gene: TRBV7-8

CDR3 DNA: TGTGCCAGCAGGACCTCGGCAGAGACCCAGTACTTC
CDR3 protein: CASRTSAETQYF
clone size: NA
J gene: TRBJ2-5
D gene: NA
V gene: TRBV25-1

CDR3 DNA: TGTGCCAGCAGCCGAAACTTCGATCAGCCCCAGCATTTT
CDR3 protein: CASSRNFDQPQHF
clone size: NA
J gene: TRBJ1-5
D gene: NA
V gene: TRBV27

CDR3 DNA: TGTGCCAGCAGTTTATATTCCCCGGGACGGGAGGGCTACGAGCAGTACTTC
CDR3 protein: CASSLYSPGREGYEQYF
clone size: NA
J gene: TRBJ2-7
D gene: TRBD2
V gene: TRBV27

CDR3 DNA: TGTGCCAGCAGCGATAGCGGTGGGGGCCAGGGCGAGCAGTACTTC
CDR3 protein: CASSDSGGGQGEQYF
clone size: NA
J gene: TRBJ2-7
D gene: NA
V gene: TRBV7-2

CDR3 DNA: TGTGCCAGTACCCTCCAGGGGCAGGGTATCGGGGAGCTGTTTTTT
CDR3 protein: CASTLQGQGIGELFF
clone size: NA
J gene: TRBJ2-2
D gene: NA
V gene: TRBV19

CDR3 DNA: TGTGCCAGCAGGGTCGGTGGCGGACAAGAGACCCAGTACTTC
CDR3 protein: CASRVGGGQETQYF
clone size: NA
J gene: TRBJ2-5
D gene: NA
V gene: TRBV7-9

CDR3 DNA: TGTGCCAGCAGTTTATCAGGAACAGGATTAGAAAAACTGTTTTTT
CDR3 protein: CASSLSGTGLEKLFF
clone size: once
J gene: TRBJ1-4
D gene: NA
V gene: TRBV28

CDR3 DNA: TGTGCCAGTAGTATTATCGGGACAGGGGGCCAAGAGACCCAGTACTTC
CDR3 protein: CASSIIGTGGQETQYF
clone size: few
J gene: TRBJ2-5
D gene: TRBD1
V gene: TRBV19

CDR3 DNA: TGTGCCAGCAGCACCACTACAGGAGTTGGCTATGGCTACACCTTC
CDR3 protein: CASSTTTGVGYGYTF
clone size: NA
J gene: TRBJ1-2
D gene: NA
V gene: TRBV6-1

CDR3 DNA: TGCGCCAGCAGCCCCGGACAGGTCAGCAATCAGCCCCAGCATTTT
CDR3 protein: CASSPGQVSNQPQHF
clone size: few
J gene: TRBJ1-5
D gene: TRBD1
V gene: TRBV5-1

CDR3 DNA: TGTGCCAGCGGTAAGACGGGATATCAGCCCCAGCATTTT
CDR3 protein: CASGKTGYQPQHF
clone size: NA
J gene: TRBJ1-5
D gene: NA
V gene: TRBV2

CDR3 DNA: TGTGCCAGTAGTGTCGTTTCTGTAGATACGCAGTATTTT
CDR3 protein: CASSVVSVDTQYF
clone size: few
J gene: TRBJ2-3
D gene: NA
V gene: TRBV19

CDR3 DNA: TGTGCCAGCGGGCCCCCGGGCAACGAGCAGTACTTC
CDR3 protein: CASGPPGNEQYF
clone size: NA
J gene: TRBJ2-7
D gene: NA
V gene: TRBV7-2

CDR3 DNA: TGTGCCAGCAGCTTTACAGGCGTTGAAACTGAAGCTTTCTTT
CDR3 protein: CASSFTGVETEAFF
clone size: NA
J gene: TRBJ1-1
D gene: NA
V gene: TRBV11-2

CDR3 DNA: TGTGCCAGCAGTTTAAGAGGACAGGGGTTGTACAATGAGCAGTTCTTC
CDR3 protein: CASSLRGQGLYNEQFF
clone size: NA
J gene: TRBJ2-1
D gene: TRBD1
V gene: TRBV27

CDR3 DNA: TGTGCCAGCAGCGGCGGACGATATCAGCCCCAGCATTTT
CDR3 protein: CASSGGRYQPQHF
clone size: NA
J gene: TRBJ1-5
D gene: NA
V gene: TRBV5-6

CDR3 DNA: TGTGCCAGTAGTCTAGGGCCTAAGCGGGCCTACACAGATACGCAGTATTTT
CDR3 protein: CASSLGPKRAYTDTQYF
clone size: few
J gene: TRBJ2-3
D gene: NA
V gene: TRBV19

CDR3 DNA: TGTGCCAGCAGCTTAAACACCGGGGAGCTGTTTTTT
CDR3 protein: CASSLNTGELFF
clone size: NA
J gene: TRBJ2-2
D gene: NA
V gene: TRBV7-9

CDR3 DNA: TGTGCCAGCAGCCCCGGTGGGGGCCAGCCCCAGCATTTT
CDR3 protein: CASSPGGGQPQHF
clone size: NA
J gene: TRBJ1-5
D gene: NA
V gene: TRBV7-3

CDR3 DNA: TGTGCCAGTAGACAGGGGGGGAACACCGGGGAGCTGTTTTTT
CDR3 protein: CASRQGGNTGELFF
clone size: NA
J gene: TRBJ2-2
D gene: TRBD1
V gene: TRBV27

CDR3 DNA: TGTGCCAGCAGCTTGCGGAACGTTGGGGGGCTTAACTACAATGAGCAGTTCTTC
CDR3 protein: CASSLRNVGGLNYNEQFF
clone size: NA
J gene: TRBJ2-1
D gene: NA
V gene: TRBV5-4

CDR3 DNA: TGTGCCAGCTCGCAGGGACTAGCGGGAGTAGGCAATGAGCAGTTCTTC
CDR3 protein: CASSQGLAGVGNEQFF
clone size: NA
J gene: TRBJ2-1
D gene: TRBD2
V gene: TRBV18

CDR3 DNA: TGCGCCAGCAGTGAGGGTCTAGCGGAGGGGAGCTCCTACAATGAGCAGTTCTTC
CDR3 protein: CASSEGLAEGSSYNEQFF
clone size: NA
J gene: TRBJ2-1
D gene: TRBD2
V gene: TRBV10-2

CDR3 DNA: TGTGCCAGCAGGCCCCGGGGAGGTCGGACCTACGAGCAGTACTTC
CDR3 protein: CASRPRGGRTYEQYF
clone size: NA
J gene: TRBJ2-7
D gene: NA
V gene: TRBV27